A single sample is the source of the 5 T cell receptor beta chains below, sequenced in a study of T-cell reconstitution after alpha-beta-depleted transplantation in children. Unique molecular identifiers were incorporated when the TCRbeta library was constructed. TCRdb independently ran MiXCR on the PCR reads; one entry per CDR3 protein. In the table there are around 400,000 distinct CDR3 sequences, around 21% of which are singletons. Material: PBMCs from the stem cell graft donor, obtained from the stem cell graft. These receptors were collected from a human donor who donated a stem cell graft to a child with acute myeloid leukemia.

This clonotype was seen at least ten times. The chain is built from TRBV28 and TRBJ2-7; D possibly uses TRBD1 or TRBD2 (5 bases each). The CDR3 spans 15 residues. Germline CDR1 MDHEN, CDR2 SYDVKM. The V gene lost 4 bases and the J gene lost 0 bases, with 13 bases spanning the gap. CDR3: CASSWGFGASYEQYF. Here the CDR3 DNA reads TGTGCCAGCAGTTGGGGGTTCGGAGCCTCCTACGAGCAGTACTTC.

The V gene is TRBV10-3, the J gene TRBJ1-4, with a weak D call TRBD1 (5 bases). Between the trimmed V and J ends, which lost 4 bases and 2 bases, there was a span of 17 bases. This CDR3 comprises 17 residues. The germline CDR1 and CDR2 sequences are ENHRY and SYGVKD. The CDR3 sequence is CAISAGRVEPTNEKLFF. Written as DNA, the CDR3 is TGTGCCATCAGTGCGGGCAGGGTCGAACCTACTAATGAAAAACTGTTTTTT.

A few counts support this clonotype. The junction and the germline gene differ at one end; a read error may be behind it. CDR3 coding DNA: TGTGCCAGCAGCTTAATGGGCAGCGCGCTCTTC. Translated: CASSLMGSALF. The J gene is TRBJ2-5, the V gene TRBV7-2; no reliable D call. The germline V gene has CDR1 SGHTA and CDR2 FQGNSA. The CDR3 spans 11 residues.

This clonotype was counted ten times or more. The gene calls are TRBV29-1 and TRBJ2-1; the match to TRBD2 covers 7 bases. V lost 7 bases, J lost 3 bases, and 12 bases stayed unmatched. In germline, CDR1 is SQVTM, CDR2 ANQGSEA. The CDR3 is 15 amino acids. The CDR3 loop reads CSAGLYRDYYNEQFF. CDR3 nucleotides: TGCAGCGCTGGCCTCTACCGGGACTACTACAATGAGCAGTTCTTC.

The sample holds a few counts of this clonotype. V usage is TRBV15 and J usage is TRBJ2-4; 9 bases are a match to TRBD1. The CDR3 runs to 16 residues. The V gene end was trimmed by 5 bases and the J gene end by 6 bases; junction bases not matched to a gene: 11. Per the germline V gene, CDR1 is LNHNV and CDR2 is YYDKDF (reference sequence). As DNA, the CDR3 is TGTGCCACCAGCCCTCCGGGACAGGGCCTCAGAAACATTCAGTACTTC. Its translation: CATSPPGQGLRNIQYF.